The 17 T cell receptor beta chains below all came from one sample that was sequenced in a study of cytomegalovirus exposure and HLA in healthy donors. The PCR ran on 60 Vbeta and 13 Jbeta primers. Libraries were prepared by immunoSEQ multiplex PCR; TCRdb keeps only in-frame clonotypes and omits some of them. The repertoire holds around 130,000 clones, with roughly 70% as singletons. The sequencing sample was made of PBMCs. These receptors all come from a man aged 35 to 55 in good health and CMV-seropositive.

The CDR3 DNA is TGTGCCAGCCGCTCCTACAATGAGCAGTTCTTC. Protein product: CASRSYNEQFF. The chain employs TRBV28 and TRBJ2-1; no clear D gene. The germline gives CDR1 MDHEN, CDR2 SYDVKM. This CDR3 region has 11 residues. Trimming removed 8 bases at V and 0 bases at J, with 2 bases between.

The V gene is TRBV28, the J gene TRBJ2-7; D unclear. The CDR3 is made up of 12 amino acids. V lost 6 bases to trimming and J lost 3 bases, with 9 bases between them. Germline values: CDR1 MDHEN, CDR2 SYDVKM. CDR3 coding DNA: TGTGCCAGCAGCCCACACAGCTACGAGCAGTACTTC. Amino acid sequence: CASSPHSYEQYF. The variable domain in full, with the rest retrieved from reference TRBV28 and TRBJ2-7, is DVKVTQSSRYLVKRTGEKVFLECVQDMDHENMFWYRQDPGLGLRLIYFSYDVKMKEKGDIPEGYSVSREKKERFSLILESASTNQTSMYLCASSPHSYEQYFGPGTRLTVT.

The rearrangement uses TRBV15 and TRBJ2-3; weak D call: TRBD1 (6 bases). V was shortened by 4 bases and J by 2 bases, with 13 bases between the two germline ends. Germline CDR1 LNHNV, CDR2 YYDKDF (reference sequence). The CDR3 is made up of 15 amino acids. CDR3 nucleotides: TGTGCCACCAGCATTACCAGGGGTATCACAGATACGCAGTATTTT. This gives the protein CATSITRGITDTQYF.

CDR3 DNA: TGTGCCAGCAGTCCCTCCCAGGCAGCCTCGTGTGAAGCTTTCTTT. Its protein is CASSPSQAASCEAFF. The chain carries TRBV6-5 and TRBJ1-1; D is unclear. The V gene's germline CDR1 is MNHEY and CDR2 SVGAGI. CDR3 length: 15 amino acids. The ends were cut back, 5 bases at V and 7 bases at J, with 20 bases in the middle.

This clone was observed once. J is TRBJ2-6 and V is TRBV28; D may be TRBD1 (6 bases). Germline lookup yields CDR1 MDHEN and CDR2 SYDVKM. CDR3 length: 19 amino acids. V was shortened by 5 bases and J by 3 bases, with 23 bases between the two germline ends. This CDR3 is CASSRFRDTVRSGANVLTF. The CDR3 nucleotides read TGTGCCAGCAGTCGATTCCGGGACACCGTCAGGAGTGGGGCCAACGTCCTGACTTTC.

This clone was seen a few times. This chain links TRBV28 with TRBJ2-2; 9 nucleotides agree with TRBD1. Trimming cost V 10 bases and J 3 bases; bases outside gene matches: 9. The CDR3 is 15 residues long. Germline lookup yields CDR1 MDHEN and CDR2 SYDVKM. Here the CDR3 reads CATHRDRAYTGELFF. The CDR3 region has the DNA TGTGCCACCCACCGGGACAGGGCCTACACCGGGGAGCTGTTTTTT.

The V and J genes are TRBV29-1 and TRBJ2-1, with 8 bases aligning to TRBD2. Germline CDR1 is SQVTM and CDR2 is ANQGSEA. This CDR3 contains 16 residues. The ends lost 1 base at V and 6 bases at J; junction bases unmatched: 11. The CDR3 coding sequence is TGCAGCGTTGAAGGATTACGGGAGGGCCGGGGCAATGAGCAGTTCTTC. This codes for CSVEGLREGRGNEQFF.

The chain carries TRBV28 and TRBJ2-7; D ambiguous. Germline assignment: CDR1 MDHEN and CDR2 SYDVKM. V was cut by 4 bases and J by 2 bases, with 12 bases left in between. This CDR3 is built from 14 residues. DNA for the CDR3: TGTGCCAGCAGTTCGAGACTTCCGCCCTACGAGCAGTACTTC. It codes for CASSSRLPPYEQYF.

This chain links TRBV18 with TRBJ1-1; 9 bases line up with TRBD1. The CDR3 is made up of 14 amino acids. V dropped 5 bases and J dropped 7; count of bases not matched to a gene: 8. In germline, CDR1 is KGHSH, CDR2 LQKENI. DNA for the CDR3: TGTGCCAGCTCAGAATCAACAGGGGGCCGTGAAGCTTTCTTT. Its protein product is CASSESTGGREAFF.

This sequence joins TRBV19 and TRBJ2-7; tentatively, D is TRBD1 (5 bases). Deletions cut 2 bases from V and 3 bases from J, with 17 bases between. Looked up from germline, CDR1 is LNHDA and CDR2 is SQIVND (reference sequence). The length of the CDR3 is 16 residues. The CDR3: CASSISPLAGLYEQYF. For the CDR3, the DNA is TGTGCCAGTAGTATATCTCCTTTGGCAGGGCTCTACGAGCAGTACTTC. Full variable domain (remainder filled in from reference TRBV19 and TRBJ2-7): DGGITQSPKYLFRKEGQNVTLSCEQNLNHDAMYWYRQDPGQGLRLIYYSQIVNDFQKGDIAEGYSVSREKKESFPLTVTSAQKNPTAFYLCASSISPLAGLYEQYFGPGTRLTVT.

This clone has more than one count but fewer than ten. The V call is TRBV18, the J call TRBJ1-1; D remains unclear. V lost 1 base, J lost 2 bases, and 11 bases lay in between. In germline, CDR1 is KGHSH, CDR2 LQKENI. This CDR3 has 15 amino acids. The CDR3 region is CASSPRRFLNTEAFF. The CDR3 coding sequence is TGTGCCAGCTCACCACGGAGGTTTCTTAACACTGAAGCTTTCTTT.

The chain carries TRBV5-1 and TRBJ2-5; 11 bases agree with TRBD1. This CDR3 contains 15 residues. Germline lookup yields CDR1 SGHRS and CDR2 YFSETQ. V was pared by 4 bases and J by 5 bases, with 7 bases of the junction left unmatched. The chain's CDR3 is CASSRPGTGGETQYF. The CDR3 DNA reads TGCGCCAGCAGCCGTCCCGGGACAGGGGGGGAGACCCAGTACTTC.

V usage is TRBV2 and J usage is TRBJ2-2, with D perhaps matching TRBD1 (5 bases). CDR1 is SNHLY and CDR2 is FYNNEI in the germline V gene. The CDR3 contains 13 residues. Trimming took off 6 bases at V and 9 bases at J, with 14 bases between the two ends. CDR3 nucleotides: TGTGCCAGCAGGATACAGGCTTTTAGGGAGCTGTTTTTT. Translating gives CASRIQAFRELFF. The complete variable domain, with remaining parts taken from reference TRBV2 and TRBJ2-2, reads EPEVTQTPSHQVTQMGQEVILRCVPISNHLYFYWYRQILGQKVEFLVSFYNNEISEKSEIFDDQFSVERPDGSNFTLKIRSTKLEDSAMYFCASRIQAFRELFFGEGSRLTVL.

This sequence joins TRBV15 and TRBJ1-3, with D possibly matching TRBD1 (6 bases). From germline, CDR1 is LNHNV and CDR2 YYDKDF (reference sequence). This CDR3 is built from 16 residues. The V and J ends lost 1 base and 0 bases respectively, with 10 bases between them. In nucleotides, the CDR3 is TGTGCCACCAGCAGAGCGGACAGCATCTCTGGAAACACCATATATTTT. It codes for CATSRADSISGNTIYF.

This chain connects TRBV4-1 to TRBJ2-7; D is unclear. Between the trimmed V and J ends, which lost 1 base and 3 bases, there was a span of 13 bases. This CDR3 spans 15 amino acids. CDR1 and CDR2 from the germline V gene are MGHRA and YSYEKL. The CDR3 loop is CASSQGSEKDYEQYF. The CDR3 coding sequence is TGCGCCAGCAGCCAAGGGTCAGAAAAAGACTACGAGCAGTACTTC.

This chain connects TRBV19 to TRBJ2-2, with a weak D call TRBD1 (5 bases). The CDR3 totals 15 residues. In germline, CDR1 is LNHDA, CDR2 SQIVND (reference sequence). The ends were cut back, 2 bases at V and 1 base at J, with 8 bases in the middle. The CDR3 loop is CASSIIQGNTGELFF. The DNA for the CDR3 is TGTGCCAGTAGTATAATTCAGGGGAACACCGGGGAGCTGTTTTTT.

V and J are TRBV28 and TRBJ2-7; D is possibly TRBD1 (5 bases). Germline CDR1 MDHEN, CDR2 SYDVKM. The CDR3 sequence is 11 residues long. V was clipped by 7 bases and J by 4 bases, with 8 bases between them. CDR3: CASTQGYEQYF. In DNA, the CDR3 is TGTGCCAGCACCCAGGGTTACGAGCAGTACTTC.